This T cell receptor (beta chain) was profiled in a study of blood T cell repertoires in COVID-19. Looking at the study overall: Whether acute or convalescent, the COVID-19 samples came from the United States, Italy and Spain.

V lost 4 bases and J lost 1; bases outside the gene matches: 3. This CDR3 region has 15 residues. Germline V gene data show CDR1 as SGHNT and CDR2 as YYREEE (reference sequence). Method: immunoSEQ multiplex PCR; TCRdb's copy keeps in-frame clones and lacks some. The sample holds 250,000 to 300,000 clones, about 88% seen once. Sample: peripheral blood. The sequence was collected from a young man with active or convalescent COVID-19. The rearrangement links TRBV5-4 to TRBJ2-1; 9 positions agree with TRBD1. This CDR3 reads CASSPDRGSYNEQFF. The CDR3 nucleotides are TGTGCCAGCAGCCCAGACAGGGGGTCCTACAATGAGCAGTTCTTC.